This T cell receptor beta chain emerged from a study of CD4+ T cells in melanoma. With regard to this clone: The antigen remains undetermined.

CDR1 and CDR2 (germline): SGHRS, YFSETQ. The ends lost 1 base at V and 2 bases at J; junction bases unmatched: 1. The CDR3 is 14 amino acids. Study conclusions and caveats: A reported correlation linked neoantigen-specific CD4+ T cells to CD8+, macrophage and B cell function.

Assay used: immunoSEQ multiplex PCR; TCRdb lists only in-frame clones, some missing. The table lists roughly 3,600 clones, 73% of them singletons. The chain combines TRBV5-1 with TRBJ2-3; 7 bases fit TRBD1. Sequences were obtained from tumor tissue. This clonotype originated in a human donor with melanoma. CDR3 residues: CASSLTGDTDTQYF. CDR3 coding DNA: TGCGCCAGCAGCTTGACAGGGGACACAGATACGCAGTATTTT.